This TCR beta chain was found in a study of cytomegalovirus exposure and HLA in healthy donors. Across the whole study: There were approximately 400 genotyped donors. Of these, 75% to 85% fell in the genetic ancestry cluster associated with self-reported Caucasian donors. Findings and caveats of the study: Researchers had no immune exposure information except CMV serostatus available. Most TCR beta V segments were productive about 90% or about 30% of the time in an earlier analysis. Excluded: some indistinguishable V segments such as TRBV6-2 and TRBV6-3.

The PCR had 60 Vbeta and 13 Jbeta primers. Using immunoSEQ multiplex PCR, the repertoire was profiled, and TCRdb retains in-frame clones only, with some absent. The profile shows around 99,000 clones, 55% to 85% of them singletons. Points on this clone: Its antigen remains unidentified.

From germline, CDR1 is SGHTA and CDR2 FQGNSA. The CDR3 runs 13 residues. Trimming took off 2 bases at V and 8 bases at J, with 9 bases between the two ends. The specimen sequenced was PBMCs. The genes are TRBV7-2 and TRBJ2-2; D is perhaps TRBD2 (5 bases). The clonotype comes from a man aged 30 to 39 in good health and CMV-seronegative. The CDR3 is CASSLTREGELFF. In nucleotides, the CDR3 is TGTGCCAGCAGCTTAACTAGGGAGGGGGAGCTGTTTTTT.